Listed here are 29 T cell receptor beta chains from one sample, sequenced in a study of PD-L1 blockade in urothelial cancer. As for time point: pretreatment peripheral blood. Sequenced by immunoSEQ multiplex PCR; TCRdb stores in-frame clones only, minus some. Here the sample spans under 95,000 clones, about 84% being singletons. Specimen: PBMCs, collected around atezolizumab (anti-PD-L1) treatment. These TCRs come from a man in his sixties with urothelial cancer.

This clone was recorded once. V is TRBV6-1 and J is TRBJ2-2; perhaps TRBD2 as D (5 bases). Germline V gene sequence: CDR1 MNHNS, CDR2 SASEGT. V was pared by 8 bases and J by 6 bases, with 10 bases between. The CDR3 covers 12 residues. CDR3: CASGLLPGELFF. CDR3 DNA: TGTGCCAGCGGACTTCTCCCCGGGGAGCTGTTTTTT.

This sequence joins TRBV6-6 and TRBJ1-4, with TRBD1 matching over 10 bases. CDR3 length: 14 amino acids. The germline CDR1 and CDR2 sequences are MNHNY and SVGAGI (reference sequence). Germline trimming cut 6 bases from V and 8 bases from J; bases unmatched to any gene: 6. DNA for the CDR3: TGTGCCAGCAGGGGGGGACAGGGGTTCGAAAAACTGTTTTTT. Protein: CASRGGQGFEKLFF.

CDR3 coding DNA: TGTGCCAGCACACCCGGGTCCTACAATGAGCAGTTCTTC. Translated: CASTPGSYNEQFF. V usage is TRBV28 and J usage is TRBJ2-1; D gene uncertain. The germline V gene has CDR1 MDHEN and CDR2 SYDVKM. Deletions cut 7 bases from V and 1 base from J, with 8 bases between. This CDR3 has 13 residues. Full variable domain (rest looked up from reference TRBV28 and TRBJ2-1): DVKVTQSSRYLVKRTGEKVFLECVQDMDHENMFWYRQDPGLGLRLIYFSYDVKMKEKGDIPEGYSVSREKKERFSLILESASTNQTSMYLCASTPGSYNEQFFGPGTRLTVL.

This chain connects TRBV6-1 to TRBJ2-6; D is unclear. The CDR3 contains 12 residues. Germline-derived CDR1 and CDR2 are MNHNS and SASEGT. V gave up 8 bases and J gave up 0 bases, with 2 bases separating them. The chain's CDR3 is CASRSGANVLTF. As DNA, the CDR3 is TGTGCCAGCCGCTCTGGGGCCAACGTCCTGACTTTC.

The chain is built from TRBV4-1 and TRBJ2-1; TRBD1 aligns across 12 bases. V shed 3 bases and J 9 bases; nucleotides not matched to a gene: 12. This CDR3 is built from 17 residues. CDR1 and CDR2 from the germline V gene are MGHRA and YSYEKL. For the CDR3, the DNA is TGCGCCAGCAGCCAGGAAGTCGGGACAGGGGGCTTCAGTGAGCAGTTCTTC. Encoded protein: CASSQEVGTGGFSEQFF.

The chain uses TRBV10-3 and TRBJ2-1, with 10 nucleotides matching TRBD2. The germline gives CDR1 ENHRY, CDR2 SYGVKD. The V segment lost 2 bases and the J segment 8 bases; nucleotides outside the gene matches: 3. The CDR3 has 14 residues. CDR3: CAISEASGRYEQFF. The CDR3 coding sequence is TGTGCCATCAGTGAGGCTAGCGGGAGATATGAGCAGTTCTTC.

This CDR3 is CASRSTGYGYTF. In DNA form, the CDR3 reads TGTGCCAGCAGGTCCACAGGGTATGGCTACACCTTC. The rearrangement joins TRBV28 to TRBJ1-2; D might be TRBD1 (6 bases). Germline loops: CDR1 MDHEN, CDR2 SYDVKM. This CDR3 is 12 amino acids long. Trimming removed 6 bases from V and 5 bases from J, with 10 bases in between.

The CDR3 sequence: CASSLSGVYEQYF. CDR3 coding DNA: TGTGCCAGCAGCTTATCTGGAGTCTACGAGCAGTACTTC. The gene calls are TRBV7-8 and TRBJ2-7; D ambiguous. This CDR3 is built from 13 residues. Trimming took off 2 bases at V and 3 bases at J, with 8 bases between the two ends. CDR1 and CDR2 (germline): SGHVS, FQNEAQ.

The chain combines TRBV28 with TRBJ1-2, with 12 bases lining up with TRBD1. V was clipped by 3 bases and J by 4 bases; unmatched bases: 6. The CDR3 contains 16 residues. The germline V gene has CDR1 MDHEN and CDR2 SYDVKM. CDR3 region: CASSLGQGARVYGYTF. CDR3 sequence (DNA): TGTGCCAGCAGTTTGGGACAGGGGGCCCGGGTCTATGGCTACACCTTC.

This chain joins TRBV9 and TRBJ1-2, with TRBD1 matching over 7 bases. The CDR3 sequence is 14 residues long. The germline CDR1 and CDR2 sequences are SGDLS and YYNGEE. V was clipped by 4 bases and J by 5 bases; unmatched bases: 8. The DNA for the CDR3 is TGTGCCAGCAGCACTGACAGGGTCGGGTATGGCTACACCTTC. This encodes CASSTDRVGYGYTF.

CDR3 coding DNA: TGTGCCAGCAGCGCAGCCGGGACAGATAATACTAACTATGGCTACACCTTC. This encodes CASSAAGTDNTNYGYTF. The chain uses TRBV21-1 and TRBJ1-2; the DNA was not used to check the table's D call, TRBD1. TRBV21-1 is a documented pseudogene. This CDR3 region has 17 residues.

The gene calls are TRBV7-3 and TRBJ2-1; TRBD2 agrees at 9 bases. V was pared by 5 bases and J by 6 bases, with 8 bases of the junction left unmatched. Germline V gives CDR1 SGHTA, CDR2 FQGTGA. The CDR3 is made up of 15 amino acids. The CDR3 sequence: CASSGQRGAGNEQFF. In DNA, the CDR3 is TGTGCCAGCAGCGGGCAGCGGGGGGCTGGCAATGAGCAGTTCTTC.

The V call is TRBV5-5, the J call TRBJ2-7, with 8 positions matching TRBD1. This CDR3 comprises 15 residues. Trimming removed 3 bases from V and 4 bases from J; junction bases left unmatched: 9. The germline gives CDR1 SGHKS, CDR2 YYEKEE (reference sequence). The CDR3 here is CASSWEGQGLYEQYF. CDR3 DNA: TGTGCCAGCAGCTGGGAAGGACAGGGATTATACGAGCAGTACTTC.

This clone has at least ten counts. V usage is TRBV4-2 and J usage is TRBJ1-1; D is unresolved. Trimming took off 3 bases at V and 1 base at J, with 9 bases between the two ends. This CDR3 is 14 amino acids long. Germline V gene sequence: CDR1 LGHNA, CDR2 YNFKEQ. CDR3 DNA: TGTGCCAGCAGCCAGGTAGATACGAACACTGAAGCTTTCTTT. Its protein product is CASSQVDTNTEAFF.

This chain uses TRBV27 with TRBJ2-3; 8 bases fit TRBD1. The ends lost 0 bases at V and 1 base at J; junction bases unmatched: 9. The germline V gene encodes CDR1 MNHEY and CDR2 SMNVEV (reference sequence). The CDR3 contains 18 residues. This chain's CDR3 is CASSLSISTGVGTDTQYF. CDR3 nucleotides: TGTGCCAGCAGTTTATCGATCTCGACAGGGGTCGGCACAGATACGCAGTATTTT.

The chain employs TRBV5-1 and TRBJ2-5, with TRBD1 matching over 9 bases. The length of the CDR3 is 17 residues. Trimming took 4 bases from V and 5 from J; bases not matched to a gene: 15. Per the germline V gene, CDR1 is SGHRS and CDR2 is YFSETQ. CDR3 nucleotide sequence: TGCGCCAGCAGCCCCGGGACAGGGTCCCCGGTGGGTGAGACCCAGTACTTC. This translates into CASSPGTGSPVGETQYF.

This clone was detected only once. The chain employs TRBV27 and TRBJ2-7; TRBD2 aligns across 13 bases. The J segment lost 5 bases and the V segment lost 10 bases, leaving 5 bases of the junction unmatched. The germline CDR1 and CDR2 sequences are MNHEY and SMNVEV (reference sequence). This CDR3 has 13 residues. CDR3 sequence (DNA): TGTGCCACCGGACTAGCGGGAGCCCACGAGCAGTACTTC. It is translated as CATGLAGAHEQYF.

The CDR3 here is CASSSHRDRNTEAFF. In DNA, the CDR3 is TGTGCCAGCAGTTCCCACCGGGACAGGAACACTGAAGCTTTCTTT. The rearrangement joins TRBV27 to TRBJ1-1, with 7 nucleotides matching TRBD1. Germline CDR1 and CDR2: MNHEY and SMNVEV (reference sequence). V lost 4 bases to trimming and J lost 1 base; unmatched junction nucleotides: 6. The length of the CDR3 is 15 residues.

J is TRBJ2-1 and V is TRBV11-3, with 7 bases aligning to TRBD2. The trim removed 0 bases at V and 0 bases at J, leaving 5 bases unmatched. From germline, CDR1 is SGHNT and CDR2 YENEEA. This CDR3 has 17 amino acids. The CDR3 sequence: CASSLDLSGISYNEQFF. The CDR3 DNA reads TGTGCCAGCAGCTTAGATCTAAGCGGGATCTCCTACAATGAGCAGTTCTTC. Based on the CDR3 plus reference TRBV11-3 and TRBJ2-1, the full variable domain is EAGVVQSPRYKIIEKKQPVAFWCNPISGHNTLYWYLQNLGQGPELLIRYENEEAVDDSQLPKDRFSAERLKGVDSTLKIQPAELGDSAVYLCASSLDLSGISYNEQFFGPGTRLTVL.

The chain couples TRBV28 to TRBJ2-6; perhaps TRBD2 as D (6 bases). The CDR3 length is 15 residues. Germline V lookup: CDR1 MDHEN, CDR2 SYDVKM. Trimming took off 5 bases at V and 1 base at J, with 9 bases between the two ends. The CDR3 region is CASSRGGSGANVLTF. Here the CDR3 DNA reads TGTGCCAGCAGTCGCGGAGGGTCTGGGGCCAACGTCCTGACTTTC.

The chain has TRBV2 and TRBJ2-1; TRBD1 agrees at 8 bases. CDR3 length equals 13 residues. Unmatched junction bases numbered 5, after V lost 6 bases and J lost 7 bases. Germline CDR1 is SNHLY and CDR2 is FYNNEI. CDR3 region: CASSPGQGNEQFF. The CDR3 bases are TGTGCCAGCAGCCCTGGACAGGGAAATGAGCAGTTCTTC.

The CDR3 nucleotides read TGCGCCAGCAGCTTGCTACCAAGCACAGATACGCAGTATTTT. This gives the protein CASSLLPSTDTQYF. The V gene is TRBV5-1, the J gene TRBJ2-3; D unclear. Deletions cut 1 base from V and 0 bases from J, with 6 bases between. CDR3 length equals 14 residues. The germline gives CDR1 SGHRS, CDR2 YFSETQ.

The genes are TRBV29-1 and TRBJ1-2; no clear D gene. V dropped 0 bases and J dropped 7 bases, with 15 bases sitting between them. The CDR3 loop spans 14 amino acids. Germline CDR1 and CDR2: SQVTM and ANQGSEA. In DNA form, the CDR3 reads TGCAGCGTTGAAGATGCGTGGGGAGGTGGTGGCTACACCTTC. It encodes CSVEDAWGGGGYTF.

The chain has TRBV5-1 and TRBJ2-3; 12 bases are a match to TRBD2. With 6 bases clipped from V and 3 bases from J, the junction kept 8 bases outside the gene matches. CDR1 and CDR2 (germline): SGHRS, YFSETQ. This CDR3 has 16 residues. The CDR3 nucleotides read TGCGCCAGCACCGAAGAAGGACTAGCGGGGACAGATACGCAGTATTTT. Its protein is CASTEEGLAGTDTQYF.

The chain recombines TRBV6-1 with TRBJ2-5; D remains unclear. Germline V CDR1 and CDR2: MNHNS, SASEGT. This CDR3 comprises 12 residues. Trimming removed 7 bases from V and 5 bases from J, with 11 bases in between. The CDR3 nucleotides are TGTGCCAGCACCCGTTACGGGGAGACCCAGTACTTC. Translating it yields CASTRYGETQYF.

The chain has TRBV6-1 and TRBJ1-5, with D perhaps TRBD1 (5 bases). V was trimmed by 1 base and J by 6 bases, leaving 13 bases between them. Germline V lookup: CDR1 MNHNS, CDR2 SASEGT. There are 15 residues in the CDR3. CDR3 nucleotide sequence: TGTGCCAGCAGTGAAGGCCTTTTTAGGGGTCAGCCCCAGCATTTT. It specifies CASSEGLFRGQPQHF.

The chain combines TRBV5-4 with TRBJ2-7, with D perhaps TRBD2 (5 bases). The germline gives CDR1 SGHNT, CDR2 YYREEE (reference sequence). The CDR3 has 15 residues. V shed 4 bases and J shed 2 bases, with 16 bases lying between them. This CDR3 reads CASSLRDGVTYEQYF. The CDR3 nucleotides read TGTGCCAGCAGCCTTCGCGACGGGGTCACCTACGAGCAGTACTTC.

The gene calls are TRBV30 and TRBJ1-2; the D is unclear. Germline V gene data show CDR1 as GTSNPN and CDR2 as SVGIG (reference sequence). V was cut by 0 bases and J by 7 bases, with 9 bases left in between. This CDR3 region has 12 residues. The CDR3 DNA reads TGTGCCTGGAGTGTAGGAGGGAGTGGCTACACCTTC. Encoded protein: CAWSVGGSGYTF.

This clone was observed a handful of times. The gene calls are TRBV6-6 and TRBJ1-5; 7 bases are shared with TRBD1. The CDR3 sequence is 14 residues long. Germline CDR1 and CDR2: MNHNY and SVGAGI (reference sequence). V shed 5 bases, J shed 5 bases, and the junction held 6 bases outside the gene matches. The CDR3 sequence is CASSKTGPDQPQHF. CDR3 sequence (DNA): TGTGCCAGCAGTAAGACAGGGCCCGATCAGCCCCAGCATTTT.